The 21 T cell receptor beta chains below all came from one sample that was sequenced in a study of T cell responses to AZD1222 COVID-19 vaccine. Clones were read by immunoSEQ multiplex PCR, and TCRdb kept only the in-frame ones, dropping some. The sample contains roughly 120,000 clones, about 91% of which appear only once. This specimen was peripheral blood, taken 28 days after the second AZD1222 dose. All receptors come from an adult who received the AZD1222 COVID-19 vaccine.

The chain couples TRBV5-1 to TRBJ1-5, with a possible D match to TRBD1 (5 bases). V dropped 0 bases and J dropped 3 bases, with 10 bases sitting between them. The length of the CDR3 is 15 residues. Germline-derived CDR1 and CDR2 are SGHRS and YFSETQ. The CDR3 DNA reads as TGCGCCAGCAGCTTGGACGCAGGGATCAATCAGCCCCAGCATTTT. It yields the protein CASSLDAGINQPQHF. The entire variable domain, with the rest obtained from reference TRBV5-1 and TRBJ1-5, is as follows: KAGVTQTPRYLIKTRGQQVTLSCSPISGHRSVSWYQQTPGQGLQFLFEYFSETQRNKGNFPGRFSGRQFSNSRSEMNVSTLELGDSALYLCASSLDAGINQPQHFGDGTRLSIL.

V is TRBV9 and J is TRBJ2-1, with 12 bases that match TRBD2. CDR1 and CDR2 (germline): SGDLS, YYNGEE. The CDR3 is 16 residues long. J was trimmed by 6 bases and V by 4 bases; bases with no gene match: 8. The CDR3 loop reads CASSLRTSGTFNEQFF. CDR3 coding DNA: TGTGCCAGCAGCTTAAGGACTAGCGGGACCTTCAATGAGCAGTTCTTC.

This clone was seen once. This chain connects TRBV27 to TRBJ2-3; 7 bases fit TRBD2. CDR3 length equals 14 residues. J lost 2 bases, V lost 7 bases, and 6 bases had no gene match. Per germline, CDR1 MNHEY and CDR2 SMNVEV (reference sequence). The chain's CDR3 is CASNLAANTDTQYF. CDR3 in DNA: TGTGCCAGCAATCTAGCGGCTAACACAGATACGCAGTATTTT.

This clone has just one count. The genes are TRBV2 and TRBJ1-1; unclear D gene. The CDR3 has 14 residues. V lost 6 bases, J lost 0 bases, and 11 bases lay in between. Germline lookup yields CDR1 SNHLY and CDR2 FYNNEI. The CDR3 reads CASSNQLMNTEAFF. The CDR3 region has the DNA TGTGCCAGCAGCAACCAGCTGATGAACACTGAAGCTTTCTTT. Together with reference TRBV2 and TRBJ1-1, the CDR3 gives the full variable domain: EPEVTQTPSHQVTQMGQEVILRCVPISNHLYFYWYRQILGQKVEFLVSFYNNEISEKSEIFDDQFSVERPDGSNFTLKIRSTKLEDSAMYFCASSNQLMNTEAFFGQGTRLTVV.

V and J are TRBV7-9 and TRBJ1-6; no reliable D call. The CDR3 is made up of 15 amino acids. Trimming took 0 bases from V and 9 from J, leaving 12 bases between them. The germline gives CDR1 SEHNR, CDR2 FQNEAQ (reference sequence). The CDR3 reads CASSLAPYLSSPLHF. CDR3 coding DNA: TGTGCCAGCAGCTTAGCTCCTTACCTTAGTTCACCCCTCCACTTT.

The chain uses TRBV10-1 and TRBJ2-3, with unresolved D. This CDR3 has 15 amino acids. Trimming pared 1 base from V and 3 bases from J, leaving 11 bases between. Looked up from germline, CDR1 is WNHNN and CDR2 is SYGVQD (reference sequence). The CDR3 DNA sequence: TGCGCCAGCAGTGAGTTGCCTACTATGACAGATACGCAGTATTTT. This translates into CASSELPTMTDTQYF.

This chain links TRBV29-1 with TRBJ2-2; 8 bases are shared with TRBD1. V trimming: 5 bases; J trimming: 4 bases; junction bases outside the gene matches: 3. The CDR3 contains 13 residues. Looked up from germline, CDR1 is SQVTM and CDR2 is ANQGSEA. CDR3 nucleotide sequence: TGCAGCGTTTGGACAGGGAGCACCGGGGAGCTGTTTTTT. It specifies CSVWTGSTGELFF.

The rearrangement uses TRBV10-3 and TRBJ1-3; D gene uncertain. Trimming removed 8 bases at V and 0 bases at J, with 8 bases between. This CDR3 spans 13 amino acids. Germline V gives CDR1 ENHRY, CDR2 SYGVKD. CDR3 protein: CAIQDHSGNTIYF. The CDR3 coding sequence is TGTGCCATCCAGGACCACTCTGGAAACACCATATATTTT.

V usage is TRBV13 and J usage is TRBJ2-2; D is unresolved. Trimming cost V 0 bases and J 7 bases, with 3 bases left between them. The CDR3 consists of 12 residues. Per the germline V gene, CDR1 is PRHDT and CDR2 is FYEKMQ (reference sequence). The CDR3 here is CASSLGSGELFF. CDR3 coding DNA: TGTGCCAGCAGCTTAGGGAGCGGGGAGCTGTTTTTT. The full variable domain, in which reference TRBV13 and TRBJ2-2 provide the parts outside the CDR3, is AAGVIQSPRHLIKEKRETATLKCYPIPRHDTVYWYQQGPGQDPQFLISFYEKMQSDKGSIPDRFSAQQFSDYHSELNMSSLELGDSALYFCASSLGSGELFFGEGSRLTVL.

The J gene is TRBJ2-7, the V gene TRBV19; 12 positions agree with TRBD2. The CDR3 has 14 amino acids. The germline V gene encodes CDR1 LNHDA and CDR2 SQIVND (reference sequence). The trim removed 6 bases at V and 6 bases at J, leaving 6 bases unmatched. For the CDR3, the DNA is TGTGCCAGTAGCGTGACTAGCGGGAGTGGCGAGCAGTACTTC. This translates into CASSVTSGSGEQYF.

This chain joins TRBV7-9 and TRBJ1-2; D remains unclear. V was shortened by 5 bases and J by 7 bases, with 14 bases between the two germline ends. Germline V gene sequence: CDR1 SEHNR, CDR2 FQNEAQ (reference sequence). The length of the CDR3 is 13 residues. CDR3 region: CASSPRVAGGYTF. DNA of the CDR3: TGTGCCAGCAGCCCCCGGGTAGCGGGTGGCTACACCTTC.

The chain has TRBV19 and TRBJ1-1; 9 bases agree with TRBD1. This CDR3 has 18 residues. CDR1 is LNHDA, CDR2 SQIVND, per germline (reference sequence). The J segment lost 1 base and the V segment lost 5 bases, leaving 14 bases of the junction unmatched. The chain's CDR3 is CASSSRDRAPVENTEAFF. As DNA, the CDR3 is TGTGCCAGTAGTTCCCGGGACAGGGCCCCAGTGGAGAACACTGAAGCTTTCTTT.

This chain links TRBV28 with TRBJ1-2; D not resolved. CDR3 size: 13 residues. V was clipped by 3 bases and J by 2 bases, with 7 bases between them. Germline CDR1 is MDHEN and CDR2 is SYDVKM. CDR3 region: CASSFSPNYGYTF. For the CDR3, the DNA is TGTGCCAGCAGTTTCAGCCCCAACTATGGCTACACCTTC.

This chain uses TRBV29-1 with TRBJ1-1; D gene unclear. The ends were cut back, 1 base at V and 1 base at J, with 7 bases in the middle. This CDR3 contains 13 residues. Looked up from germline, CDR1 is SQVTM and CDR2 is ANQGSEA. The CDR3 DNA follows: TGCAGCGTTGAAGGGCAGCAGAACACTGAAGCTTTCTTT. It yields the protein CSVEGQQNTEAFF.

The J gene is TRBJ1-6, the V gene TRBV28; 7 nucleotides line up with TRBD1. The CDR3 consists of 18 residues. Per the germline V gene, CDR1 is MDHEN and CDR2 is SYDVKM. V trimming: 4 bases; J trimming: 0 bases; junction bases outside the gene matches: 9. The CDR3 region is CASSSPGQASSYNSPLHF. In nucleotides, the CDR3 is TGTGCCAGCAGTTCGCCTGGACAGGCTAGCTCCTATAATTCACCCCTCCACTTT.

The chain carries TRBV7-3 and TRBJ2-6; 9 bases align to TRBD1. The CDR3 length is 18 residues. From germline, CDR1 is SGHTA and CDR2 FQGTGA. With 0 bases clipped from V and 0 bases from J, the junction kept 3 bases outside the gene matches. The chain's CDR3 is CASSLTGQGYSGANVLTF. The CDR3 region has the DNA TGTGCCAGCAGCTTAACGGGACAGGGCTACTCTGGGGCCAACGTCCTGACTTTC.

This rearrangement joins TRBV5-6 to TRBJ2-7; D is perhaps TRBD1 (5 bases). CDR1 and CDR2 from the germline V gene are SGHDT and YYEEEE. The length of the CDR3 is 14 residues. V was shortened by 4 bases and J by 4 bases, with 15 bases between the two germline ends. The CDR3 DNA is TGTGCCAGCAGCAGGGGCAGATCCCTATACGAGCAGTACTTC. This translates into CASSRGRSLYEQYF. The variable domain in full, completed from reference TRBV5-6 and TRBJ2-7, reads DAGVTQSPTHLIKTRGQQVTLRCSPKSGHDTVSWYQQALGQGPQFIFQYYEEEERQRGNFPDRFSGHQFPNYSSELNVNALLLGDSALYLCASSRGRSLYEQYFGPGTRLTVT.

This sequence joins TRBV7-8 and TRBJ2-7; 7 bases fit TRBD2. This CDR3 is 16 amino acids long. From germline, CDR1 is SGHVS and CDR2 FQNEAQ. After removal of 0 bases from V and 4 bases from J, the junction contained 9 bases not matched to a gene. This chain's CDR3 is CASSLALAAIGYEQYF. Here the CDR3 DNA reads TGTGCCAGCAGCTTAGCGCTAGCGGCCATCGGGTACGAGCAGTACTTC.

The chain links TRBV29-1 to TRBJ1-5, with D maybe TRBD1 (6 bases). In germline, CDR1 is SQVTM, CDR2 ANQGSEA. V was cut by 5 bases and J by 6 bases, with 14 bases left in between. The CDR3 runs to 13 residues. The CDR3 DNA is TGCAGCGTTAGGGACACCGGGGGTCAGCCCCAGCATTTT. Translating gives CSVRDTGGQPQHF. Full variable domain (outside the CDR3, taken from reference TRBV29-1 and TRBJ1-5): SAVISQKPSRDICQRGTSLTIQCQVDSQVTMMFWYRQQPGQSLTLIATANQGSEATYESGFVIDKFPISRPNLTFSTLTVSNMSPEDSSIYLCSVRDTGGQPQHFGDGTRLSIL.

The chain couples TRBV5-1 to TRBJ2-7, with D tentatively TRBD1 (5 bases). CDR1 and CDR2 from the germline V gene are SGHRS and YFSETQ. The CDR3 contains 12 residues. Deletions cut 3 bases from V and 3 bases from J, with 7 bases between. DNA for the CDR3: TGCGCCAGCAGCTACCAGGGCTACGAGCAGTACTTC. Translation: CASSYQGYEQYF. Full variable domain (outside the CDR3, taken from reference TRBV5-1 and TRBJ2-7): KAGVTQTPRYLIKTRGQQVTLSCSPISGHRSVSWYQQTPGQGLQFLFEYFSETQRNKGNFPGRFSGRQFSNSRSEMNVSTLELGDSALYLCASSYQGYEQYFGPGTRLTVT.

The J gene is TRBJ2-5, the V gene TRBV9; D is uncertain. The CDR3 extends over 14 amino acids. Trimming left V 0 bases short and J 2 bases short, with 8 bases between. Germline assignment: CDR1 SGDLS and CDR2 YYNGEE. CDR3 sequence (DNA): TGTGCCAGCAGCGTAGGCCCAGCTCAAGAGACCCAGTACTTC. Encoded protein: CASSVGPAQETQYF.